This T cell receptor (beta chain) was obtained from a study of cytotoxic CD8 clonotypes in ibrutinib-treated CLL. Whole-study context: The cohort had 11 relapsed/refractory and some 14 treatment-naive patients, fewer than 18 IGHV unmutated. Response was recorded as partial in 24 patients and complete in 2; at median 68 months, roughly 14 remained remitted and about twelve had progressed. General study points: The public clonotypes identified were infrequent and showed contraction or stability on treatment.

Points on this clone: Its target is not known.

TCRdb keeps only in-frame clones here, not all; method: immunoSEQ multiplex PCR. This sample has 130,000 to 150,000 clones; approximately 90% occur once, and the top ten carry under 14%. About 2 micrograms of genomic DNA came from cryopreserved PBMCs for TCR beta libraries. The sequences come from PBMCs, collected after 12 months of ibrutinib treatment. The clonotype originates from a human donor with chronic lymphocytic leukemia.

CDR3 protein: CASSPTAEKLFF. The DNA of the CDR3 is TGTGCCAGCTCACCGACCGCTGAAAAACTGTTTTTT. The chain uses TRBV18 and TRBJ1-4; D unclear. Germline V gene data show CDR1 as KGHSH and CDR2 as LQKENI. The CDR3 has 12 amino acids. Trimming shortened V by 3 bases and J by 7 bases, and 6 bases separated the two germline ends.